These T cell receptor beta chains were read from a single sample in a study of cytomegalovirus exposure and HLA in healthy donors. The assay was immunoSEQ multiplex PCR, and TCRdb's table has in-frame clones only and misses some. The sample records about 130,000 clones, around 80% being singletons. Source material: PBMCs. These receptors originate from a man aged 25-45 years in good health. CDR3s include the opening cysteine and the closing phenylalanine or tryptophan. D genes are given only for firm matches. Not all rows give a size; the values are once, few, many and, for expanded clones, a class.

CDR3: CASSLGVDASGSITQYF
DNA: TGTGCCAGCAGCTTAGGGGTCGACGCTAGCGGGAGTATCACGCAGTATTTT
size: -
V: TRBV7-8
D: TRBD2
J: TRBJ2-3
length: 17

CDR3: CASGLAGEVSGELFF
DNA: TGTGCTAGTGGCTTAGCGGGAGAGGTGAGCGGGGAGCTGTTTTTT
size: -
V: TRBV12-5
D: TRBD2
J: TRBJ2-2
length: 15

CDR3: CASSERAGPGYF
DNA: TGTGCCAGCAGTGAAAGAGCGGGCCCCGGTTATTTT
size: -
V: TRBV6-5
D: -
J: TRBJ1-3
length: 12

CDR3: CASSQDQGASGIWGTGELFF
DNA: TGCGCCAGCAGCCAAGATCAGGGGGCTAGCGGGATTTGGGGCACCGGGGAGCTGTTTTTT
size: -
V: TRBV4-3
D: -
J: TRBJ2-2
length: 20

CDR3: CASSNQGTDTQYF
DNA: TGTGCCAGCAGCAATCAGGGAACAGATACGCAGTATTTT
size: few
V: TRBV7-9
D: -
J: TRBJ2-3
length: 13

CDR3: CASSLGLRGSSDNEQFF
DNA: TGTGCCAGCAGCTTAGGTCTCCGCGGGAGTTCGGACAATGAGCAGTTCTTC
size: -
V: TRBV11-2
D: TRBD2
J: TRBJ2-1
length: 17

CDR3: CASHDPGVIYGYTF
DNA: TGTGCCAGCCACGACCCCGGGGTGATCTATGGCTACACCTTC
size: -
V: TRBV6-1
D: -
J: TRBJ1-2
length: 14

CDR3: CASRPRSTDTQYF
DNA: TGTGCCAGCAGGCCCCGGAGCACAGATACGCAGTATTTT
size: -
V: TRBV6-5
D: -
J: TRBJ2-3
length: 13

CDR3: CASRSPPGEQYF
DNA: TGTGCCAGCAGGTCCCCGCCGGGCGAGCAGTACTTC
size: -
V: TRBV6-1
D: -
J: TRBJ2-7
length: 12

CDR3: CASSIGQHYGYTF
DNA: TGTGCCAGTAGTATAGGACAGCACTATGGCTACACCTTC
size: -
V: TRBV19
D: -
J: TRBJ1-2
length: 13

CDR3: CASSQSGLAGTLPDTQYF
DNA: TGTGCCAGCAGCCAATCCGGACTAGCGGGGACCCTCCCAGATACGCAGTATTTT
size: -
V: TRBV7-3
D: TRBD2
J: TRBJ2-3
length: 18

CDR3: CASRYPRAGYGYTF
DNA: TGTGCCAGCAGATACCCGAGAGCAGGATATGGCTACACCTTC
size: -
V: TRBV6-5
D: -
J: TRBJ1-2
length: 14

CDR3: CASSQGTILSYNEQFF
DNA: TGCGCCAGCAGCCAGGGGACTATCCTCTCCTACAATGAGCAGTTCTTC
size: few
V: TRBV4-3
D: TRBD2
J: TRBJ2-1
length: 16

CDR3: CASSFGLALKETQYF
DNA: TGTGCCAGCAGCTTTGGACTAGCCCTGAAAGAGACCCAGTACTTC
size: -
V: TRBV7-7
D: TRBD2
J: TRBJ2-5
length: 15

CDR3: CASSIAQAEGNQPQHF
DNA: TGTGCCAGCAGTATTGCCCAGGCGGAGGGCAATCAGCCCCAGCATTTT
size: -
V: TRBV28
D: -
J: TRBJ1-5
length: 16

CDR3: CASSRSETYEQYF
DNA: TGTGCCAGTAGTCGCAGCGAAACCTACGAGCAGTACTTC
size: once
V: TRBV19
D: -
J: TRBJ2-7
length: 13